Listed below are T cell receptor beta chains from one sample, sequenced in a study of beta chain features in type 1 diabetes. Only in-frame clones appear in the TCRdb table, and some are missing; sequencing was by immunoSEQ multiplex PCR. The table has hundreds of thousands of clones, around 15% seen once. Specimen: naive CD4+ T cells from blood. The receptors shown here come from a man aged 18 to 35 with type 1 diabetes. The CDR3 runs from the conserved cysteine through the conserved F or W. Each record gives: J gene, D gene, V gene, clone size, CDR3 protein, CDR3 DNA. D genes are given only for firm matches. Clone size is stated in some rows and not others, as once, few, many or a class when expanded.

j_gene: TRBJ2-3
d_gene: NA
v_gene: TRBV28
abundance: few
CDR3aa: CASISGREDTQYF
CDR3nt: TGTGCCAGCATCAGTGGAAGGGAAGATACGCAGTATTTT

j_gene: TRBJ1-4
d_gene: NA
v_gene: TRBV2
abundance: NA
CDR3aa: CASSAGGLNEKLFF
CDR3nt: TGTGCCAGCAGTGCCGGGGGACTTAATGAAAAACTGTTTTTT

j_gene: TRBJ2-1
d_gene: NA
v_gene: TRBV7-6
abundance: NA
CDR3aa: CASSLWAGNNEQFF
CDR3nt: TGTGCCAGCAGCTTGTGGGCAGGGAATAATGAGCAGTTCTTC

j_gene: TRBJ2-1
d_gene: NA
v_gene: TRBV7-9
abundance: few
CDR3aa: CASSLALANEQFF
CDR3nt: TGTGCCAGCAGCTTAGCACTAGCCAATGAGCAGTTCTTC

j_gene: TRBJ2-1
d_gene: NA
v_gene: TRBV5-1
abundance: few
CDR3aa: CASSLTGPVDEQFF
CDR3nt: TGCGCCAGCAGCCTGACAGGCCCAGTTGATGAGCAGTTCTTC

j_gene: TRBJ2-7
d_gene: NA
v_gene: TRBV5-1
abundance: few
CDR3aa: CASSSLGEGRFSYEQYF
CDR3nt: TGCGCCAGCAGCTCTTTGGGTGAGGGGCGGTTCTCCTACGAGCAGTACTTC

j_gene: TRBJ1-2
d_gene: NA
v_gene: TRBV11-2
abundance: NA
CDR3aa: CASSLEGDSSYGYTF
CDR3nt: TGTGCCAGCAGCTTAGAGGGCGACAGTAGCTATGGCTACACCTTC

j_gene: TRBJ2-7
d_gene: NA
v_gene: TRBV5-1
abundance: NA
CDR3aa: CASSLARGYRTSYEQYF
CDR3nt: TGCGCCAGCAGCTTGGCCAGGGGCTATCGGACCTCCTACGAGCAGTACTTC

j_gene: TRBJ2-1
d_gene: TRBD1
v_gene: TRBV30
abundance: NA
CDR3aa: CAWSVVTGEYNEQFF
CDR3nt: TGTGCCTGGAGTGTTGTGACAGGGGAATACAATGAGCAGTTCTTC

j_gene: TRBJ1-1
d_gene: NA
v_gene: TRBV4-1
abundance: NA
CDR3aa: CASSQEGGGEDITEAFF
CDR3nt: TGCGCCAGCAGCCAAGAAGGGGGGGGCGAAGATATCACTGAAGCTTTCTTT

j_gene: TRBJ1-6
d_gene: NA
v_gene: TRBV7-3
abundance: few
CDR3aa: CASSLTVDSPLHF
CDR3nt: TGTGCCAGCAGCTTAACGGTGGACTCACCCCTCCACTTT

j_gene: TRBJ2-1
d_gene: TRBD2
v_gene: TRBV5-6
abundance: few
CDR3aa: CASKLSGRARVYNEQFF
CDR3nt: TGTGCCAGCAAGCTAAGCGGGAGGGCCAGGGTCTACAATGAGCAGTTCTTC

j_gene: TRBJ1-5
d_gene: NA
v_gene: TRBV5-4
abundance: NA
CDR3aa: CASSVQGSGVNQPQHF
CDR3nt: TGTGCCAGCAGCGTCCAAGGATCAGGGGTTAATCAGCCCCAGCATTTT

j_gene: TRBJ1-2
d_gene: TRBD1
v_gene: TRBV29-1
abundance: NA
CDR3aa: CSTSTGADGYTF
CDR3nt: TGCAGCACTTCGACAGGGGCGGATGGCTACACCTTC

j_gene: TRBJ2-3
d_gene: NA
v_gene: TRBV7-9
abundance: few
CDR3aa: CASSFTGWGLEGDTQYF
CDR3nt: TGTGCCAGCAGCTTTACTGGATGGGGGCTTGAAGGAGATACGCAGTATTTT

j_gene: TRBJ1-6
d_gene: NA
v_gene: TRBV30
abundance: few
CDR3aa: CAWSVVIGNSPLHF
CDR3nt: TGTGCCTGGAGTGTTGTGATTGGTAATTCACCCCTCCACTTT

j_gene: TRBJ1-5
d_gene: NA
v_gene: TRBV9
abundance: NA
CDR3aa: CASSGSDRFTQPQHF
CDR3nt: TGTGCCAGCTCGGGATCAGACAGGTTCACACAGCCCCAGCATTTT

j_gene: TRBJ1-1
d_gene: NA
v_gene: TRBV5-4
abundance: few
CDR3aa: CASSLDAGRNTEAFF
CDR3nt: TGTGCCAGCAGCTTGGACGCGGGCCGGAACACTGAAGCTTTCTTT

j_gene: TRBJ2-1
d_gene: TRBD2
v_gene: TRBV28
abundance: NA
CDR3aa: CASSSTVTSWVHNEQFF
CDR3nt: TGTGCCAGCAGTTCCACCGTGACTAGCTGGGTACACAATGAGCAGTTCTTC

j_gene: TRBJ2-7
d_gene: TRBD2
v_gene: TRBV18
abundance: NA
CDR3aa: CASSPTTGEGEQYF
CDR3nt: TGTGCCAGCTCACCGACGACGGGGGAGGGGGAGCAGTACTTC

j_gene: TRBJ1-2
d_gene: NA
v_gene: TRBV5-8
abundance: NA
CDR3aa: CASSLDRVGGYTF
CDR3nt: TGTGCCAGCAGCTTGGACAGGGTTGGAGGCTACACCTTC

j_gene: TRBJ1-2
d_gene: NA
v_gene: TRBV21-1
abundance: few
CDR3aa: CASSKSETSTGDGYTF
CDR3nt: TGTGCCAGCAGCAAATCAGAGACATCAACGGGGGATGGCTACACCTTC

j_gene: TRBJ1-4
d_gene: NA
v_gene: TRBV30
abundance: NA
CDR3aa: CAWLRGTNEKLFF
CDR3nt: TGTGCCTGGTTGAGGGGAACTAATGAAAAACTGTTTTTT

j_gene: TRBJ2-6
d_gene: NA
v_gene: TRBV11-2
abundance: few
CDR3aa: CASIHLGSGANVLTF
CDR3nt: TGTGCCAGCATCCATCTCGGATCTGGGGCCAACGTCCTGACTTTC

j_gene: TRBJ2-1
d_gene: NA
v_gene: TRBV6-5
abundance: few
CDR3aa: CASSYSFLVTRNEQFF
CDR3nt: TGTGCCAGCAGTTACTCTTTCCTAGTCACTCGTAATGAGCAGTTCTTC

j_gene: TRBJ1-1
d_gene: NA
v_gene: TRBV7-3
abundance: NA
CDR3aa: CASSPASLRGVTEAFF
CDR3nt: TGTGCCAGCAGTCCCGCCTCCCTACGCGGGGTCACTGAAGCTTTCTTT

j_gene: TRBJ2-7
d_gene: NA
v_gene: TRBV29-1
abundance: NA
CDR3aa: CSVAGGAEQYF
CDR3nt: TGCAGCGTTGCAGGGGGGGCCGAGCAGTACTTC

j_gene: TRBJ2-1
d_gene: TRBD1
v_gene: TRBV25-1
abundance: NA
CDR3aa: CASVRDRRYNEQFF
CDR3nt: TGTGCCAGCGTCCGGGACAGGAGATACAATGAGCAGTTCTTC

j_gene: TRBJ2-3
d_gene: NA
v_gene: TRBV29-1
abundance: few
CDR3aa: CSVEGKGTQYF
CDR3nt: TGCAGCGTGGAAGGAAAGGGAACGCAGTATTTT

j_gene: TRBJ1-2
d_gene: NA
v_gene: TRBV9
abundance: NA
CDR3aa: CASSLSTINYGYTF
CDR3nt: TGTGCCAGCAGCCTTTCGACAATAAACTATGGCTACACCTTC

j_gene: TRBJ2-5
d_gene: NA
v_gene: TRBV29-1
abundance: few
CDR3aa: CSVETIAETQYF
CDR3nt: TGCAGCGTTGAAACCATTGCAGAGACCCAGTACTTC

j_gene: TRBJ2-1
d_gene: NA
v_gene: TRBV10-1
abundance: NA
CDR3aa: CASSGSQYNEQFF
CDR3nt: TGCGCCAGCAGTGGGTCACAATACAATGAGCAGTTCTTC

j_gene: TRBJ1-2
d_gene: NA
v_gene: TRBV30
abundance: NA
CDR3aa: CAWSTGSYTF
CDR3nt: TGTGCCTGGAGTACAGGGTCTTACACCTTC

j_gene: TRBJ2-3
d_gene: NA
v_gene: TRBV11-2
abundance: few
CDR3aa: CASSLVSDTQYF
CDR3nt: TGTGCCAGCAGCTTAGTATCAGATACGCAGTATTTT

j_gene: TRBJ1-4
d_gene: TRBD1
v_gene: TRBV4-3
abundance: NA
CDR3aa: CASSQGSGQGQEKLFF
CDR3nt: TGCGCCAGCAGCCAAGGGTCGGGACAGGGTCAGGAAAAACTGTTTTTT

j_gene: TRBJ2-7
d_gene: NA
v_gene: TRBV7-9
abundance: NA
CDR3aa: CASSFAEISYEQYF
CDR3nt: TGTGCCAGCAGCTTTGCCGAGATCTCCTACGAGCAGTACTTC

j_gene: TRBJ1-2
d_gene: NA
v_gene: TRBV6-6
abundance: NA
CDR3aa: CASRGWAYGYTF
CDR3nt: TGTGCCAGCAGGGGGTGGGCCTATGGCTACACCTTC

j_gene: TRBJ2-4
d_gene: NA
v_gene: TRBV29-1
abundance: few
CDR3aa: CSVARAGNIQYF
CDR3nt: TGCAGCGTTGCCAGGGCAGGGAACATTCAGTACTTC

j_gene: TRBJ1-1
d_gene: NA
v_gene: TRBV27
abundance: NA
CDR3aa: CASSDTGPTTEAFF
CDR3nt: TGTGCCAGCAGTGATACAGGGCCGACCACTGAAGCTTTCTTT

j_gene: TRBJ2-1
d_gene: NA
v_gene: TRBV29-1
abundance: few
CDR3aa: CSVDSGVGLGQFF
CDR3nt: TGCAGCGTTGATAGTGGTGTGGGATTAGGGCAGTTCTTC

j_gene: TRBJ2-7
d_gene: NA
v_gene: TRBV13
abundance: NA
CDR3aa: CASSSRREQYF
CDR3nt: TGTGCCAGCAGCTCCCGTCGCGAGCAGTACTTC

j_gene: TRBJ2-7
d_gene: TRBD1
v_gene: TRBV11-2
abundance: NA
CDR3aa: CASRRSGTALLEEQYF
CDR3nt: TGTGCCAGCAGACGTTCCGGGACAGCGCTCTTAGAGGAGCAGTACTTC

j_gene: TRBJ1-1
d_gene: NA
v_gene: TRBV29-1
abundance: few
CDR3aa: CSVGDLRGGNTEAFF
CDR3nt: TGCAGCGTTGGTGACCTTAGGGGGGGTAACACTGAAGCTTTCTTT

j_gene: TRBJ1-5
d_gene: TRBD1
v_gene: TRBV9
abundance: NA
CDR3aa: CASSPGDRGSQPQHF
CDR3nt: TGTGCCAGCAGCCCCGGGGACAGGGGAAGTCAGCCCCAGCATTTT

j_gene: TRBJ1-4
d_gene: TRBD1
v_gene: TRBV9
abundance: NA
CDR3aa: CASSVSGTGREKLFF
CDR3nt: TGTGCCAGCAGCGTTTCTGGGACAGGGAGAGAAAAACTGTTTTTT

j_gene: TRBJ1-5
d_gene: NA
v_gene: TRBV2
abundance: NA
CDR3aa: CASSERGNQPQHF
CDR3nt: TGTGCCAGCAGTGAAAGGGGTAATCAGCCCCAGCATTTT

j_gene: TRBJ2-6
d_gene: NA
v_gene: TRBV14
abundance: many
CDR3aa: CASSPRAGANVLTF
CDR3nt: TGTGCCAGCAGCCCCAGGGCTGGGGCCAACGTCCTGACTTTC

j_gene: TRBJ2-7
d_gene: NA
v_gene: TRBV28
abundance: NA
CDR3aa: CASSLRGYEQYF
CDR3nt: TGTGCCAGCAGTTTACGGGGCTACGAGCAGTACTTC

j_gene: TRBJ2-1
d_gene: NA
v_gene: TRBV28
abundance: NA
CDR3aa: CASTQGGGSYNEQFF
CDR3nt: TGTGCCAGCACCCAAGGGGGTGGCTCCTACAATGAGCAGTTCTTC

j_gene: TRBJ2-5
d_gene: TRBD2
v_gene: TRBV7-6
abundance: NA
CDR3aa: CASRTSGGGETQYF
CDR3nt: TGTGCCAGCAGGACTAGCGGAGGGGGGGAGACCCAGTACTTC

j_gene: TRBJ2-1
d_gene: NA
v_gene: TRBV7-2
abundance: few
CDR3aa: CAIRRGGSSYNEQFF
CDR3nt: TGTGCCATCCGGCGAGGGGGGAGCTCCTACAATGAGCAGTTCTTC